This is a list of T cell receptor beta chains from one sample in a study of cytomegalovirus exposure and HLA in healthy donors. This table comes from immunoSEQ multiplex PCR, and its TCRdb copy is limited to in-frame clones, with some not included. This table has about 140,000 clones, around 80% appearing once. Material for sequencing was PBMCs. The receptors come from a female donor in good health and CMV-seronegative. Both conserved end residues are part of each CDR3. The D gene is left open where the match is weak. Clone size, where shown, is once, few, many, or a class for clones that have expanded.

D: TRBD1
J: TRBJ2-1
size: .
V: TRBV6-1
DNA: TGTGCCAGCAGTGAAGACTGGGACAGGGGTGAGCAGTTCTTC
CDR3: CASSEDWDRGEQFF

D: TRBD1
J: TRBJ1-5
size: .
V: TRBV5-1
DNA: TGCGCCAGCAGCCCAACCGGGACAGAAAACGGCCAGCCCCAGCATTTT
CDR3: CASSPTGTENGQPQHF

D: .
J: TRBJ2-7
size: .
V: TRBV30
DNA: TGTGCCTGGAGTCTCGGGCAGGGCGCAGCCTACGAGCAGTACTTC
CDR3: CAWSLGQGAAYEQYF

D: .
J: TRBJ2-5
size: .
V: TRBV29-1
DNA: TGCAGCACGACCAGGGGTATTGGAGAGACCCAGTACTTC
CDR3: CSTTRGIGETQYF

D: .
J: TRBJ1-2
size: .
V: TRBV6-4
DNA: TGTGCCAGCAGTGATTATCCTTCCCCTTCTTACTATGGCTACACCTTC
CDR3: CASSDYPSPSYYGYTF

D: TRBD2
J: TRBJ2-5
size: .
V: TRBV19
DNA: TGTGCCAGTAGGCCAGCGGGGGCCCCAGTGGGGACCCAGTACTTC
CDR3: CASRPAGAPVGTQYF

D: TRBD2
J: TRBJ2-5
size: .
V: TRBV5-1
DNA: TGCGCCAGCAGCTATACCCCACGGGGGGGGGAGCGAGAGACCCAGTACTTC
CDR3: CASSYTPRGGERETQYF

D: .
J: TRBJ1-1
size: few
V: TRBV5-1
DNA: TGCGCCAGCAGAACACAGCTAAACACTGAAGCTTTCTTT
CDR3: CASRTQLNTEAFF

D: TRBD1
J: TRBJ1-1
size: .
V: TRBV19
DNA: TGTGCCAGTACCTCAACAGGGGTGGGTGAAGCTTTCTTT
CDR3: CASTSTGVGEAFF

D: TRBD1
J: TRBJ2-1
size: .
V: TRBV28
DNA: TGTGCCATCATGGACCGGGACAGGGTCGACAATGAGCAGTTCTTC
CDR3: CAIMDRDRVDNEQFF

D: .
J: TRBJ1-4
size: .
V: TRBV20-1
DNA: TGCAGTGTCGGAAAACTGTTTTTT
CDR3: CSVGKLFF

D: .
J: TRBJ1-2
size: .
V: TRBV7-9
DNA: TGTTCCAGCAGCTTAGCGCCCGGATTCGGATATGACACTGGCTACACCTTC
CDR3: CSSSLAPGFGYDTGYTF

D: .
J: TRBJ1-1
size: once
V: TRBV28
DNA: TGTGCCAGCAGTTTATCGGGACAAAGTGGCGCTTTCTTT
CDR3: CASSLSGQSGAFF

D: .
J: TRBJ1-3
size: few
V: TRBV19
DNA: TGTGCCAGTAGTAGCCGGGGGGGGGCGCAGCCTGGAAACACCATATATTTT
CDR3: CASSSRGGAQPGNTIYF

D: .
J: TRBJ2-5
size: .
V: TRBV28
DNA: TGTGCCAGTAATCACGGGGGGACACGAAAAGAGACCCAGTACTTC
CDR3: CASNHGGTRKETQYF

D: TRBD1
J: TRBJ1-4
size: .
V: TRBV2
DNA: TGTGCCAGCAGCAAAGACTCTGGACAGGGAGGAAATGAAAAACTGTTTTTT
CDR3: CASSKDSGQGGNEKLFF

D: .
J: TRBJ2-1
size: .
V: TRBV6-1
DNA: TGTGCCAGCGTGGAAGCCGGGGAGCAGTTCTTC
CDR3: CASVEAGEQFF

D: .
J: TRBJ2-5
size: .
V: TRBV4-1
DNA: TGCGCCAGCAGCCAAGCCCTGAGGGAGACCCAGTACTTC
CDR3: CASSQALRETQYF

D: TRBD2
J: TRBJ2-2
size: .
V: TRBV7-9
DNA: TGTTCCAGCAGCTTCCCTAGCGGGGGATTATCCGGGGAGCTGTTTTTT
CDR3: CSSSFPSGGLSGELFF

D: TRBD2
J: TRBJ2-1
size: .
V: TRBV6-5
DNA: TGTGCCGTAAAACCGGGACTAGCGGGGCACAATGAGCAGTTCTTC
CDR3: CAVKPGLAGHNEQFF

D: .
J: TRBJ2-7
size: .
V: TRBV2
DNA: TGTGCCAGCAGGATCCGGGACATCGAGCAGTACTTC
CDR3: CASRIRDIEQYF

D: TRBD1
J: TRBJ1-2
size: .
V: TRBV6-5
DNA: TGTGCCAGCAGGGAGACAGGGGGAAACTATGGCTACACCTTC
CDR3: CASRETGGNYGYTF

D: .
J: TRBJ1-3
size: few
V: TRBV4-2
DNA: TGTGCCAGCAGCCAAGCCGGGACACCCGGAAACACCATATATTTT
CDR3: CASSQAGTPGNTIYF

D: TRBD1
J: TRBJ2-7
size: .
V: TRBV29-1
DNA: TGCAGCGCCCGACAGGGCCACGAGCAGTACTTC
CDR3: CSARQGHEQYF

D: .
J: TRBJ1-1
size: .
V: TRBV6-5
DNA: TGTGCCAGCAGGCCCCAGGGACTATCGGTAGCTTTCTTT
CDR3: CASRPQGLSVAFF

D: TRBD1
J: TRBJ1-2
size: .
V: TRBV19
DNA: TGTGCCAGTAGTCCCCGAACAGGGACAGGCCTGAACTATGGCTACACCTTC
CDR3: CASSPRTGTGLNYGYTF

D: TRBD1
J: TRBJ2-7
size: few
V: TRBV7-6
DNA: TGTGCCAGCAGCTTACGGCAGGGGGCGTACGAGCAGTACTTC
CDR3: CASSLRQGAYEQYF

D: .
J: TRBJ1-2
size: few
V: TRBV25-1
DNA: TGTGCCAGCAGTGCACCGGGTCGTGGCTACACCTTC
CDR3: CASSAPGRGYTF

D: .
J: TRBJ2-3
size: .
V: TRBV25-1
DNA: TGTGCCAGCAGTGAATTTCCCCCTTATACGCAGTATTTT
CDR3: CASSEFPPYTQYF

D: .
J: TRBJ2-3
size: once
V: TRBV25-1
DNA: TGTGCCAGCAGCCTAACTATAGATACGCAGTATTTT
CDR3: CASSLTIDTQYF

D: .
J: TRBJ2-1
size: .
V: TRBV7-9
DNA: TGTGCCAGCAGCGCCCTAGGGGGTTTAGCCTACAATGAGCAGTTCTTC
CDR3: CASSALGGLAYNEQFF

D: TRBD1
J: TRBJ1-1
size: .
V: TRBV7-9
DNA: TGTGCCAGCAGCTCCCGGACAGGGGACACTGAAGCTTTCTTT
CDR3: CASSSRTGDTEAFF

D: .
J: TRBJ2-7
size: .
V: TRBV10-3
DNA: TGTGCCATCAGCGCCAACTTTAATTCTGCCTACGAGCAGTACTTC
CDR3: CAISANFNSAYEQYF

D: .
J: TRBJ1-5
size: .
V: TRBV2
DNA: TGTGCCAGCAGTGAAATGGGGCGGGGGGTGTATCAGCCCCAGCATTTT
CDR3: CASSEMGRGVYQPQHF

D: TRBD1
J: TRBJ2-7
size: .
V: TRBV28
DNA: TGTGCCAGCAGTCCACCGGGACAGGGTTCGTACGAGCAGTACTTC
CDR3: CASSPPGQGSYEQYF

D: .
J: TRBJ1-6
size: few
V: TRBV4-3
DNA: TGCGCCAGCAGCCAAGCAACAGGGAAATCACCCCTCCACTTT
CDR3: CASSQATGKSPLHF

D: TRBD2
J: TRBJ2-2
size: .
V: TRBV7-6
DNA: TGTGCCAGCAGCTTAGTAGGCGGGGGGGCGACCGGGGAGCTGTTTTTT
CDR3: CASSLVGGGATGELFF

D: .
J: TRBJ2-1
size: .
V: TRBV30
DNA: TGTGCCTGGAGTGGAGGTAACTTGCTCGGTGAGCAGTTCTTC
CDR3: CAWSGGNLLGEQFF

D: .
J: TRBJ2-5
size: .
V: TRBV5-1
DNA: TGCGCCAGCAGCTTCGGACAGAGCAGAGAGACCCAGTACTTC
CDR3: CASSFGQSRETQYF

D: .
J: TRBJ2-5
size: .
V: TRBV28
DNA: TGTGCCAGCAGTTTCTGGGCGCGGAGGACTTCTCAAGAGACCCAGTACTTC
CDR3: CASSFWARRTSQETQYF

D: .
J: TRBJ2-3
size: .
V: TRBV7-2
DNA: TGTGCCAGCAGCTTACAGGGTACAGATACGCAGTATTTT
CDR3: CASSLQGTDTQYF

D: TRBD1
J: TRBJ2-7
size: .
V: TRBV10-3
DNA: TGTGCCACAGGGACAGGGTTTAACGAGCAGTACTTC
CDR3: CATGTGFNEQYF

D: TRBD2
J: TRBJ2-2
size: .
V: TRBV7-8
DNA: TGTGCCAGCAGCCCGGGGGGTGCTAGCGGGAGTCGCGGGGAGCTGTTTTTT
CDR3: CASSPGGASGSRGELFF

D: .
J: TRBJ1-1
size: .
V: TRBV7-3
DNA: TGTGCCAGCAGCTTGAGATTAAACACTGAAGCTTTCTTT
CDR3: CASSLRLNTEAFF

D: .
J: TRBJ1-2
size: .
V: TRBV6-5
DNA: TGTGCCAGCAGTTTCTCCGGGTCCCTTAGTGGCTACACCTTC
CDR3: CASSFSGSLSGYTF

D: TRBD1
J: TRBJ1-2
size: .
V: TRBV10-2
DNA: TGCGCCAGCAGTGGACAGGGCTATGGCTACACCTTC
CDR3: CASSGQGYGYTF

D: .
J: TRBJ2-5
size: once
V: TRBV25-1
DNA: TGTGCCAGCAGCCCCCTAGGGGGTACGTACCAAGAGACCCAGTACTTC
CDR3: CASSPLGGTYQETQYF

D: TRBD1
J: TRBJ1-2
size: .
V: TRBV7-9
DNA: TGTGCCAGCAGTTTAGTGGCAACCGGGACAGGGGAAATTGATGGCTACACCTTC
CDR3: CASSLVATGTGEIDGYTF

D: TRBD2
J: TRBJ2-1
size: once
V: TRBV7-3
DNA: TGTGCCAGCAGCTTAATGGTCGGAGCGGGAGGTGGGGAGCAGTTCTTC
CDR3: CASSLMVGAGGGEQFF

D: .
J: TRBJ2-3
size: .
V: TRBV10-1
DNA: TGCGCCAGCAGCGAGGCGACAGATACGCAGTATTTT
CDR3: CASSEATDTQYF

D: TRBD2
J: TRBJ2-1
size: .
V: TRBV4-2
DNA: TGTGCCAGCAGCCAAGAGATGGGTATGCGGGGGGGCCCCAATGAGCAGTTCTTC
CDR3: CASSQEMGMRGGPNEQFF

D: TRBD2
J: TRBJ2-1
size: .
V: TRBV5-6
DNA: TGTGCCAGCAGCTTGGGAGCTAGCGGGGGGCACAATGAGCAGTTCTTC
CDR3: CASSLGASGGHNEQFF

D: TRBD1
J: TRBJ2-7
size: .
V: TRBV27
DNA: TGTGCCAGCAGGGGGACAGGGCTCTTCGTGCAGTACTTC
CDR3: CASRGTGLFVQYF

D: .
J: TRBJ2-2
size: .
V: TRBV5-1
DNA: TGCGCCAGCAGCTTAGGCGGGTACAACACCGGGGAGCTGTTTTTT
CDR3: CASSLGGYNTGELFF